These T cell receptor beta chains were read from a single sample in a study of beta chain features in type 1 diabetes. Sequencing used immunoSEQ multiplex PCR; TCRdb keeps in-frame clones, though not all of them. Of 600,000 or so clones in the sample, over 12% are singletons; the top ten hold roughly 0.04%. The sample comprised naive CD4+ T cells from blood. These TCRs come from a man younger than 35 with type 1 diabetes. Both conserved end residues are part of each CDR3. A D gene is named only where the DNA matches it firmly. A row's size may be missing; if present it is once, few, many or a size class.

CDR3 protein,CDR3 DNA,V gene,D gene,clone size,J gene
CSVEERRGQGDEQYF,TGCAGCGTTGAAGAAAGAAGGGGACAGGGTGACGAGCAGTACTTC,TRBV29-1,TRBD1,few,TRBJ2-7
CASKQEDTQYF,TGTGCCAGCAAGCAGGAAGATACGCAGTATTTT,TRBV6-5,NA,NA,TRBJ2-3
CASIRAENTEAFF,TGTGCCAGCATCAGGGCAGAGAACACTGAAGCTTTCTTT,TRBV28,NA,NA,TRBJ1-1
CSARGNSGMETQYF,TGCAGCGCGAGGGGGAATAGCGGTATGGAGACCCAGTACTTC,TRBV29-1,NA,few,TRBJ2-5
CASSPGTSGRSNEQFF,TGTGCCAGCAGCCCCGGGACATCCGGACGGTCCAATGAGCAGTTCTTC,TRBV7-9,NA,few,TRBJ2-1
CSAAGFQGAFF,TGCAGCGCTGCAGGATTCCAGGGAGCTTTCTTT,TRBV29-1,NA,NA,TRBJ1-1
CASLAPRGGTDTQYF,TGTGCCTCCCTAGCCCCGCGGGGGGGCACAGATACGCAGTATTTT,TRBV30,TRBD2,few,TRBJ2-3
CASSPIVDDTQYF,TGTGCCAGCTCACCAATCGTGGACGATACGCAGTATTTT,TRBV18,NA,few,TRBJ2-3
CSAGQGHEQFF,TGCAGCGCGGGACAGGGGCATGAGCAGTTCTTC,TRBV29-1,TRBD1,few,TRBJ2-1
CASSQDLQGTSKNIQYF,TGCGCCAGCAGCCAAGATCTTCAGGGGACCTCGAAAAACATTCAGTACTTC,TRBV4-1,NA,NA,TRBJ2-4
CASSLVTPANTGELFF,TGCGCCAGCAGCTTGGTAACGCCCGCGAACACCGGGGAGCTGTTTTTT,TRBV5-1,NA,few,TRBJ2-2
CASSPYGENEQFF,TGTGCCAGCAGCCCCTACGGGGAGAATGAGCAGTTCTTC,TRBV7-3,NA,few,TRBJ2-1
CASSLSFPSDTQYF,TGCGCCAGCAGCCTCTCCTTTCCGAGCGATACGCAGTATTTT,TRBV5-1,NA,few,TRBJ2-3
CASSLGPFKGYTF,TGTGCCAGCAGCCTTGGGCCTTTTAAGGGCTACACCTTC,TRBV14,NA,few,TRBJ1-2
CASSLSSAPGVDTQYF,TGCGCCAGCAGCCTCAGTAGCGCCCCGGGGGTAGATACGCAGTATTTT,TRBV4-1,NA,NA,TRBJ2-3
CASSTQEVNTEAFF,TGTGCCAGCAGTACACAAGAGGTGAACACTGAAGCTTTCTTT,TRBV7-9,NA,few,TRBJ1-1
CASSIISLTEQYGYTF,TGTGCCAGTAGTATCATATCCTTAACAGAGCAGTATGGCTACACCTTC,TRBV19,NA,NA,TRBJ1-2
CASAREDEQFF,TGTGCCAGCGCCAGGGAAGATGAGCAGTTCTTC,TRBV7-9,NA,many,TRBJ2-1
CAIRPNSGRFTSTDTQYF,TGTGCCATCAGACCAAATAGCGGGAGGTTTACTAGCACAGATACGCAGTATTTT,TRBV10-3,TRBD2,NA,TRBJ2-3
CASSPRTGENTEAFF,TGTGCCAGCTCACCTCGAACGGGAGAGAACACTGAAGCTTTCTTT,TRBV18,NA,NA,TRBJ1-1